This TCR beta chain emerged from a study of shared clonotypes between healthy human individuals. Only CD45RO-negative cells positively selected for CCR7 counted as naive CD8 cells, so terminally differentiated effector memory CD45RA+ cells were excluded. Only Caucasian adults living in Nashville, Tennessee made up the donor group. Researchers ran the assay at a deep level. Using immunoSEQ multiplex PCR, the repertoire was profiled, and TCRdb retains in-frame clones only, with some absent. The profile shows about 2 million clones, about 95% of them singletons. Losses at the gene ends were 9 bases for V and 2 bases for J; bases not matched to a gene: 4. From germline, CDR1 is SNHLY and CDR2 FYNNEI. The CDR3 is 13 amino acids.

The chain has TRBV2 and TRBJ2-3; 8 bases align to TRBD1. Source material: naive CD8+ T cells sorted from blood. The sequence was obtained from a man aged 18 to 30 in good health. The CDR3 is CASGQGFTDTQYF. The CDR3 DNA is TGTGCCAGTGGACAGGGATTCACAGATACGCAGTATTTT.